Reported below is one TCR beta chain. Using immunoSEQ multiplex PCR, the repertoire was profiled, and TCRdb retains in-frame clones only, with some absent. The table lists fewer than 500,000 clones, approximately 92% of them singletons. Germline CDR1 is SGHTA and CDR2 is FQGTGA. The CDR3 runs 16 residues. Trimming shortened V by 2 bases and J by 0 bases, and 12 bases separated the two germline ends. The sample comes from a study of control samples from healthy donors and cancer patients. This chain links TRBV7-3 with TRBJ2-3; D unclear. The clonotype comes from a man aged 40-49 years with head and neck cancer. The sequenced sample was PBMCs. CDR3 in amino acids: CASSLRASASTDTQYF. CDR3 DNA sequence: TGTGCCAGCAGCTTACGGGCTTCCGCTAGCACAGATACGCAGTATTTT.